This T cell receptor (beta chain) was identified in a study of OX40 agonist ivuxolimab in advanced cancers. Study-level background: Patients with hepatocellular carcinoma, melanoma, renal cell or head and neck cancer made up the dose-escalation patients.

In germline, CDR1 is MDHEN, CDR2 SYDVKM. J lost 9 bases, V lost 7 bases, and 17 bases had no gene match. This CDR3 comprises 16 residues. Sequenced by immunoSEQ multiplex PCR; TCRdb stores in-frame clones only, minus some. The sample holds roughly 64,000 clones, more than 80% seen once. The V gene is TRBV28, the J gene TRBJ1-5; 8 bases fit TRBD1. The receptor was derived from an adult with an advanced solid tumor such as melanoma, head and neck, liver or kidney cancer. This material consisted of CD4+ or CD8+ T cells sorted from blood, taken in a trial of the OX40 agonist ivuxolimab. The DNA for the CDR3 is TGTGCCAGCACCCCTGAGACAGGGGCCCGAAATGTGCCCCAGCATTTT. It codes for CASTPETGARNVPQHF.